The 22 T cell receptor beta chains below all came from one sample that was sequenced in a study of siplizumab effects on memory and regulatory T cells. Profiling relied on immunoSEQ multiplex PCR, and the TCRdb table lists in-frame clones only, not all of them. The sample records some 100,000 clones, 91% being singletons. Sequencing was carried out using CD4+ T cells sorted from blood. These receptors were taken from a human donor in good health.

V and J are TRBV19 and TRBJ1-1, with 7 bases aligning to TRBD1. CDR1 and CDR2 from the germline V gene are LNHDA and SQIVND (reference sequence). J was trimmed by 5 bases and V by 3 bases; bases with no gene match: 9. This CDR3 has 15 amino acids. The chain's CDR3 is CASSMEGALRTEAFF. Here the CDR3 DNA reads TGTGCCAGTAGTATGGAGGGGGCCCTTCGGACTGAAGCTTTCTTT.

CDR3 loop: CASSLSPSGGIYGYTF. For the CDR3, the DNA is TGTGCCAGCAGTTTATCCCCCTCGGGGGGTATTTATGGCTACACCTTC. The chain recombines TRBV27 with TRBJ1-2, with D possibly matching TRBD1 (5 bases). V dropped 0 bases and J dropped 5 bases, with 16 bases sitting between them. The CDR3 runs to 16 residues. Germline V gene data show CDR1 as MNHEY and CDR2 as SMNVEV (reference sequence).

A single count supports this clone. J is TRBJ1-2 and V is TRBV6-5; perhaps TRBD1 as D (5 bases). The length of the CDR3 is 13 residues. The ends were cut back, 2 bases at V and 9 bases at J, with 13 bases in the middle. Germline V gene sequence: CDR1 MNHEY, CDR2 SVGAGI. CDR3 nucleotides: TGTGCCAGCAGTTACGGAGAATTGGGGCGCTACACCTTC. Translating gives CASSYGELGRYTF.

The chain uses TRBV21-1 and TRBJ2-7; the table names TRBD1, a call not compared with the DNA. TRBV21-1 is given as a pseudogene. This CDR3 has 12 amino acids. In nucleotides, the CDR3 is TGTGCCAGCGACAGACAAACCTACGAGCAGTACTTC. Its protein product is CASDRQTYEQYF.

This clone was seen a single time. The gene calls are TRBV6-6 and TRBJ1-3; D not certain. The germline V gene has CDR1 MNHNY and CDR2 SVGAGI (reference sequence). This CDR3 region has 16 residues. Trimming shortened V by 2 bases and J by 0 bases, and 11 bases separated the two germline ends. The DNA for the CDR3 is TGTGCCAGCAGTTACGAAGACCCGGGCTCTGGAAACACCATATATTTT. Its protein is CASSYEDPGSGNTIYF.

The V call is TRBV6-1, the J call TRBJ2-2; D is unresolved. V lost 2 bases, J lost 0 bases, and 7 bases lay in between. From germline, CDR1 is MNHNS and CDR2 SASEGT. CDR3 length: 15 residues. DNA for the CDR3: TGTGCCAGCAGTGAACTGATCGCGAACACCGGGGAGCTGTTTTTT. Encoded protein: CASSELIANTGELFF.

This chain uses TRBV15 with TRBJ1-5; D might be TRBD1 (5 bases). Looked up from germline, CDR1 is LNHNV and CDR2 is YYDKDF (reference sequence). Between the trimmed V and J ends, which lost 5 bases and 9 bases, there was a span of 14 bases. The CDR3 length is 13 residues. The CDR3 DNA reads as TGTGCCACCAGCTTGGATTGGAGGGGGCCCCAGCATTTT. Encoded protein: CATSLDWRGPQHF.

This clone has just one count. This chain links TRBV19 with TRBJ2-1; D perhaps matches TRBD2 (5 bases). The ends were cut back, 3 bases at V and 3 bases at J, with 12 bases in the middle. The CDR3 has 15 residues. CDR1 and CDR2 from the germline V gene are LNHDA and SQIVND (reference sequence). In DNA, the CDR3 is TGTGCCAGTAGTATGAGGGCCTCCGGCTACAATGAGCAGTTCTTC. It yields the protein CASSMRASGYNEQFF.

This clone has a handful of counts. The chain links TRBV7-6 to TRBJ1-5; D is ambiguous. V shed 3 bases and J shed 2 bases, with 5 bases lying between them. Germline CDR1 reads SGHVS; CDR2 reads FNYEAQ. The CDR3 has 13 residues. CDR3 sequence (DNA): TGTGCCAGCAGCTTCTCCCGCAATCAGCCCCAGCATTTT. Amino acids: CASSFSRNQPQHF.

This CDR3 reads CASSEGGNTDTQYF. The CDR3 DNA reads as TGTGCCAGCAGTGAAGGAGGCAACACAGATACGCAGTATTTT. The chain is built from TRBV6-4 and TRBJ2-3; TRBD2 might be the D (5 bases). The CDR3 loop spans 14 amino acids. Trimming removed 3 bases from V and 2 bases from J, with 9 bases in between. Germline loops: CDR1 MRHNA, CDR2 SNTAGT.

Comments on this clone: The identical CDR3 is also encoded by other nucleotide sequences in the sample. V is TRBV18 and J is TRBJ1-2; 9 nucleotides match TRBD1. Trimming removed 3 bases from V and 6 bases from J; junction bases left unmatched: 2. Germline assignment: CDR1 KGHSH and CDR2 LQKENI. The CDR3 runs 13 residues. CDR3 bases: TGTGCCAGCTCACCGGGACAGGGCGATGGCTACACCTTC. Translating gives CASSPGQGDGYTF.

V and J are TRBV27 and TRBJ2-7; D is ambiguous. V gave up 6 bases and J gave up 2 bases, with 8 bases separating them. Germline CDR1 reads MNHEY; CDR2 reads SMNVEV (reference sequence). The CDR3 sequence is 12 residues long. CDR3 DNA: TGTGCCAGCAGAGGGTACGCCTACGAGCAGTACTTC. It yields the protein CASRGYAYEQYF.

The V gene is TRBV7-3, the J gene TRBJ2-7; D possibly corresponds to TRBD1 (6 bases). The CDR3 has 14 amino acids. The V end was cut by 1 base, the J end by 6 bases, with 13 bases between. Looked up from germline, CDR1 is SGHTA and CDR2 is FQGTGA. CDR3 sequence (DNA): TGTGCCAGCAGCTTAATGTCAGGGGTGGGCGAGCAGTACTTC. Encoded protein: CASSLMSGVGEQYF.

This rearrangement joins TRBV18 to TRBJ2-1; 7 bases align to TRBD1. The CDR3 extends over 13 amino acids. The germline V gene has CDR1 KGHSH and CDR2 LQKENI. The V gene end was trimmed by 5 bases and the J gene end by 9 bases; junction bases not matched to a gene: 7. For the CDR3, the DNA is TGTGCCAGCTCAGTGACAGGGAGCACTGAGCAGTTCTTC. Its protein product is CASSVTGSTEQFF.

The rearrangement links TRBV9 to TRBJ2-3; the match to TRBD2 covers 11 bases. The CDR3 runs 16 residues. Germline loops: CDR1 SGDLS, CDR2 YYNGEE. Unmatched junction bases numbered 5, after V lost 0 bases and J lost 5 bases. The CDR3 DNA is TGTGCCAGCAGCGTAGTAGCGGGGGGGATCAAAGATACGCAGTATTTT. Translating gives CASSVVAGGIKDTQYF.

As regards this clone: At one end, the junction sequence differs from germline, possibly due to a read error. V usage is TRBV2 and J usage is TRBJ1-3, with D possibly TRBD1 on 6 matching bases. Germline-derived CDR1 and CDR2 are SNHLY and FYNNEI. CDR3 length: 17 amino acids. CDR3 DNA sequence: TGTGCCAGCAGTAAAGCGGTAACTGGGGGCTTTGTAAACACCATATATTTT. It is translated as CASSKAVTGGFVNTIYF.

The rearrangement uses TRBV19 and TRBJ2-2, with TRBD2 as a possible D gene (6 bases). Trimming left V 7 bases short and J 5 bases short, with 23 bases between. The CDR3 totals 17 residues. CDR1 is LNHDA, CDR2 SQIVND, per germline (reference sequence). The DNA for the CDR3 is TGTGCCAGTATCCCCCCACGAGGGCGGGGTGTAACCGGGGAGCTGTTTTTT. Encoded protein: CASIPPRGRGVTGELFF.

This chain connects TRBV7-6 to TRBJ2-5; 11 bases agree with TRBD1. CDR1 is SGHVS, CDR2 FNYEAQ, per germline. CDR3 size: 15 residues. With V trimmed by 1 base and J by 6 bases, 4 bases remained unmatched. The chain's CDR3 is CASSLEDRGLKTQYF. CDR3 bases: TGTGCCAGCAGCTTAGAGGACAGGGGGCTGAAGACCCAGTACTTC.

This clone showed up just once. The chain has TRBV6-4 and TRBJ2-7; 11 bases agree with TRBD1. J lost 0 bases, V lost 4 bases, and 2 bases had no gene match. The V gene's germline CDR1 is MRHNA and CDR2 SNTAGT. This CDR3 region has 15 residues. The CDR3 DNA is TGTGCCAGCAGTGTTGGGACAGGGGGCTCCTACGAGCAGTACTTC. Protein product: CASSVGTGGSYEQYF.

The chain uses TRBV30 and TRBJ2-1, with TRBD1 matching 10 bases. V was pared by 5 bases and J by 4 bases, with 5 bases of the junction left unmatched. Germline V gene data show CDR1 as GTSNPN and CDR2 as SVGIG (reference sequence). The CDR3 covers 14 residues. CDR3 sequence (DNA): TGTGCCTGGGGTAGGGGACAGGGGTACAATGAGCAGTTCTTC. As protein: CAWGRGQGYNEQFF.

The rearrangement links TRBV25-1 to TRBJ2-7; 8 positions match TRBD1. The J segment lost 6 bases and the V segment lost 4 bases, leaving 5 bases of the junction unmatched. Germline V CDR1 and CDR2: MGHDK, SYGVNS. The CDR3 has 13 residues. CDR3 DNA: TGTGCCAGCAGTGGCGGACAGGGTACCGAGCAGTACTTC. Encoded protein: CASSGGQGTEQYF.

The rearrangement uses TRBV5-1 and TRBJ1-2; D not resolved. Trimming removed 2 bases at V and 8 bases at J, with 13 bases between. Germline CDR1 is SGHRS and CDR2 is YFSETQ. The CDR3 has 13 amino acids. CDR3 sequence: CASSLLITRGYTF. The DNA of the CDR3 is TGCGCCAGCAGCTTATTGATAACACGCGGCTACACCTTC.